One T cell receptor (beta chain) is described in this entry. The antigen is undetermined. The sample comes from a study of PD-1 blockade in classical Hodgkin lymphoma. The study's findings and limits: What drove the repertoire differences, possibly disease activity or prior therapy, has not been defined. Baseline TCR diversity was reportedly lower in newly diagnosed patients than in healthy donors. It was reported as lower still in relapsed/refractory patients.

Only in-frame clones appear in the TCRdb table, and some are missing; sequencing was by immunoSEQ multiplex PCR. The sample yields over 15,000 clones, about 93% seen once. Indicated time point: newly diagnosed, previously untreated cHL patient sample. Untreated, newly diagnosed classical Hodgkin lymphoma PBMCs served for comparison. Germline-derived CDR1 and CDR2 are SGHRS and YFSETQ. With 4 bases clipped from V and 4 bases from J, the junction kept 3 bases outside the gene matches. The CDR3 spans 14 residues. Sequencing used peripheral blood mononuclear cells (PBMCs). The sequence was obtained from a human donor with classical Hodgkin lymphoma. The rearrangement joins TRBV5-1 to TRBJ1-1, with 11 bases lining up with TRBD1. The CDR3 nucleotides are TGCGCCAGCAGCATCGGGACAGGGGGCACTGAAGCTTTCTTT. As protein: CASSIGTGGTEAFF.